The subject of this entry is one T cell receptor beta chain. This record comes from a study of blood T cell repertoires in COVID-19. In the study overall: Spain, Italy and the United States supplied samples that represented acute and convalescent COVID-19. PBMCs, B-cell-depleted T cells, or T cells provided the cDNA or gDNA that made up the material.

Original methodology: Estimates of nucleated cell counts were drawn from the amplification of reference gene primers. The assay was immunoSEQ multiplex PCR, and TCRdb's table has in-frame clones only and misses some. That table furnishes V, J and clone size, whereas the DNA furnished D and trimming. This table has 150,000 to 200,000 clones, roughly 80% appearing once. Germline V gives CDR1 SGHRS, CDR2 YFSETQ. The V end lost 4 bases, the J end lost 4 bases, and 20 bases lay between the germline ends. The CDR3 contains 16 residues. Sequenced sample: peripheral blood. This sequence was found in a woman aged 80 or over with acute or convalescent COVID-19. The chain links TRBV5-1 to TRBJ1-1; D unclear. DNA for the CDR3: TGCGCCAGCAGCCTGGCCGTAAGGGAGAGGAGCACTGAAGCTTTCTTT. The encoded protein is CASSLAVRERSTEAFF.